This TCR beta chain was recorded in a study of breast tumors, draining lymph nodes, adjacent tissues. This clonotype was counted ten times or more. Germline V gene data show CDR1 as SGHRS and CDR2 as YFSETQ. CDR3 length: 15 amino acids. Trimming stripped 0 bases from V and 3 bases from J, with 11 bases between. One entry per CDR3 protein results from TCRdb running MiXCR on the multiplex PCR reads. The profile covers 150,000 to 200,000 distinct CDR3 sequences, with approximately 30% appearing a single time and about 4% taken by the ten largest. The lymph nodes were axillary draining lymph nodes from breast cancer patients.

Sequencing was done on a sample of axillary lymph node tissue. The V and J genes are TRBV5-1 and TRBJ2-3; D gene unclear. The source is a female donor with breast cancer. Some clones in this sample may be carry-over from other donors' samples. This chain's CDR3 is CASSLATHATDTQYF. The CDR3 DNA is TGCGCCAGCAGCTTGGCGACCCACGCAACAGATACGCAGTATTTT.